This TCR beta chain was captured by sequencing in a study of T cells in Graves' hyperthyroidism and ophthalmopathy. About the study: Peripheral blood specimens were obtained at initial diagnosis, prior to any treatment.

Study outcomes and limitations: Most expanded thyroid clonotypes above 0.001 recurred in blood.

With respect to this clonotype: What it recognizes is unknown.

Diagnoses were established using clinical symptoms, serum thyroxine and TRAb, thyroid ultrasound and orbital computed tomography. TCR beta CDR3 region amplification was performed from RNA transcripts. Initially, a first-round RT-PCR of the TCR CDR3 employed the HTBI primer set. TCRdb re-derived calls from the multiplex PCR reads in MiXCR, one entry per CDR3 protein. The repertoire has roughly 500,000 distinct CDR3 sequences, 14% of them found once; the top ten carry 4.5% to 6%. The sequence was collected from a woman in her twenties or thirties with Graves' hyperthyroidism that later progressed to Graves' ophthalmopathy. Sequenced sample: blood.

The CDR3 region has the DNA TGTGCCACCAGTGTCTCCTCGGGACAGGGGGGGGTCGGGGAGCTGTTTTTT. The encoded protein is CATSVSSGQGGVGELFF. The chain combines TRBV24-1 with TRBJ2-2, with TRBD1 matching 11 bases. Germline V gene data show CDR1 as KGHDR and CDR2 as SFDVKD. V lost 5 bases to trimming and J lost 7 bases; unmatched junction nucleotides: 11. The CDR3 extends over 17 amino acids.